The entry below describes one T cell receptor (beta chain). Original handling: Amplification with reference gene primers provided the estimates of nucleated cell counts. TCRdb's copy holds only in-frame clones and misses some; the assay was immunoSEQ multiplex PCR. D and trimming were read from the DNA, whereas the V and J calls and clone size are those reported in that table. This table has about 75,000 clones, around 79% appearing once. The data stem from a study of blood T cell repertoires in COVID-19. About the research overall: COVID-19 samples from acute and convalescent phases originated in the United States, Italy and Spain. T cells, B-cell-depleted T cells, or PBMCs provided the cDNA or gDNA that served as material.

The CDR3 extends over 14 amino acids. V lost 6 bases to trimming and J lost 11 bases; unmatched junction nucleotides: 8. Per germline, CDR1 MDHEN and CDR2 SYDVKM. This chain uses TRBV28 with TRBJ1-5; 12 nucleotides agree with TRBD1. The TCR originated in a woman older than 75 with active or convalescent COVID-19. Sequencing was carried out using peripheral blood. CDR3 nucleotides: TGTGCCAGCAGCCCGGGACAGGGGGCGCGAGCCCAGCATTTT. This translates into CASSPGQGARAQHF. Complete variable domain (other parts from reference TRBV28 and TRBJ1-5): DVKVTQSSRYLVKRTGEKVFLECVQDMDHENMFWYRQDPGLGLRLIYFSYDVKMKEKGDIPEGYSVSREKKERFSLILESASTNQTSMYLCASSPGQGARAQHFGDGTRLSIL.